Listed here are 12 T cell receptor beta chains from one sample, sequenced in a study of blood T cell repertoires in COVID-19. Produced via immunoSEQ multiplex PCR; TCRdb's table is partial and in-frame only. The sample contains around 180,000 clones, approximately 85% of which appear only once. Sequenced: peripheral blood. These receptors were taken from a woman aged 80 or over with acute or convalescent COVID-19.

The rearrangement uses TRBV29-1 and TRBJ2-1; D is unclear. This CDR3 contains 11 residues. From germline, CDR1 is SQVTM and CDR2 ANQGSEA. Trimming took off 6 bases at V and 5 bases at J, with 8 bases between the two ends. CDR3: CSVSRNNEQFF. CDR3 in DNA: TGCAGCGTCTCCAGGAACAATGAGCAGTTCTTC.

The CDR3 DNA reads as TGTGCCAGCAGCCAATCTTGGGGGGACTCACCCCTCCACTTT. Its protein is CASSQSWGDSPLHF. The gene calls are TRBV16 and TRBJ1-6; D might be TRBD1 (5 bases). Germline V gene data show CDR1 as KGHSY and CDR2 as FQNENV. V lost 0 bases to trimming and J lost 10 bases, with 10 bases between them. The CDR3 loop spans 14 amino acids.

On this clone itself: At one end, the junction sequence differs from germline, possibly due to a read error. The chain has TRBV6-2 or TRBV6-3 and TRBJ2-5; D perhaps matches TRBD2 (5 bases). CDR1 and CDR2 from the germline V gene are MNHEY and SVGEGT. The CDR3 extends over 14 amino acids. CDR3 sequence: CASTYPGEEETQYF. The CDR3 DNA sequence: TGTGCCAGCACTTACCCCGGGGAAGAAGAGACCCAGTACTTC.

The chain carries TRBV19 and TRBJ1-1; D may be TRBD1 (5 bases). The CDR3 is 13 amino acids. V shed 7 bases and J shed 4 bases, with 13 bases lying between them. Germline V gene sequence: CDR1 LNHDA, CDR2 SQIVND (reference sequence). The CDR3 DNA follows: TGTGCCAGTATGGGGCCCCAGGGCACTGAAGCTTTCTTT. It encodes CASMGPQGTEAFF.

The V call is TRBV5-1, the J call TRBJ2-5; TRBD2 might be the D (5 bases). Trimming stripped 0 bases from V and 2 bases from J, with 11 bases between. CDR1 is SGHRS, CDR2 YFSETQ, per germline. CDR3 length: 15 amino acids. DNA of the CDR3: TGCGCCAGCAGCTTGGCCGGACTCAATCAAGAGACCCAGTACTTC. It encodes CASSLAGLNQETQYF.

The rearrangement uses TRBV5-4 and TRBJ2-1, with 7 bases matching TRBD2. The germline gives CDR1 SGHNT, CDR2 YYREEE (reference sequence). Trimming removed 4 bases from V and 8 bases from J; junction bases left unmatched: 15. CDR3 length equals 16 residues. The CDR3 sequence is CASSRPLSGASDEQFF. Here the CDR3 DNA reads TGTGCCAGCAGCCGTCCGTTGAGCGGGGCATCCGATGAGCAGTTCTTC.

On this clone itself: Other DNA sequences within the sample encode an identical CDR3. The genes are TRBV6-5 and TRBJ2-3; no clear D. The ends were cut back, 6 bases at V and 4 bases at J, with 11 bases in the middle. The CDR3 consists of 13 residues. Looked up from germline, CDR1 is MNHEY and CDR2 is SVGAGI. The CDR3 protein is CASSPPGADTQYF. Here the CDR3 DNA reads TGTGCCAGCAGCCCCCCCGGAGCAGATACGCAGTATTTT.

This chain joins TRBV7-2 and TRBJ1-3; 8 positions agree with TRBD1. The CDR3 is 19 residues long. V was pared by 5 bases and J by 4 bases, with 19 bases of the junction left unmatched. CDR1 is SGHTA, CDR2 FQGNSA, per germline. CDR3 coding DNA: TGTGCCAGCAGCGGAAGGAACCGGGACAGGTCACAGCCCGGAAACACCATATATTTT. This encodes CASSGRNRDRSQPGNTIYF.

The CDR3, as DNA: TGCGCCAGCAGCCAAGACAGGGCTAACTATGGCTACACCTTC. It translates to CASSQDRANYGYTF. The chain has TRBV4-1 and TRBJ1-2; D perhaps matches TRBD1 (5 bases). Trimming shortened V by 0 bases and J by 0 bases, and 5 bases separated the two germline ends. CDR1 is MGHRA and CDR2 is YSYEKL in the germline V gene. CDR3 size: 14 residues.

This clone was seen only a few times. The rearrangement uses TRBV5-1 and TRBJ1-3; D remains unclear. Germline V CDR1 and CDR2: SGHRS, YFSETQ. The V end was cut by 0 bases, the J end by 9 bases, with 7 bases between. The CDR3 sequence is 12 residues long. CDR3 nucleotide sequence: TGCGCCAGCAGCTTGGACTCCGTCACCATATATTTT. Its protein product is CASSLDSVTIYF.

The chain carries TRBV25-1 and TRBJ1-2; 7 positions match TRBD1. Germline CDR1 MGHDK, CDR2 SYGVNS. V trimming: 4 bases; J trimming: 7 bases; junction bases outside the gene matches: 0. The CDR3 sequence is 11 residues long. The CDR3 DNA sequence: TGTGCCAGCAGTGCAGGGGGTGGCTACACCTTC. This encodes CASSAGGGYTF.

V is TRBV20-1 and J is TRBJ2-7; D perhaps matches TRBD1 (6 bases). Germline CDR1 reads DFQATT; CDR2 reads SNEGSKA (reference sequence). The length of the CDR3 is 15 residues. V gave up 3 bases and J gave up 6 bases, with 21 bases separating them. The CDR3: CSASPGQTQGSEQYF. The CDR3 bases are TGCAGTGCTAGTCCCGGACAGACCCAAGGAAGCGAGCAGTACTTC.